This TCR beta chain appears in the sequencing data of a study of cytotoxic CD8 clonotypes in ibrutinib-treated CLL. Study context: Responses: around 24 partial, 2 complete; after median roughly 63 months, about 14 stayed remitted, some 12 progressed. Study results and caveats: Sustained-remission patients were sampled at different times than progressing patients were. Public clonotypes, rarely seen, contracted or held steady on treatment.

Roughly 2 micrograms of genomic DNA from cryopreserved PBMCs went into TCR beta libraries. TCRdb's table, derived via immunoSEQ multiplex PCR, lists solely in-frame clones and lacks some. The table has some 200,000 clones, around three quarters seen once; the top ten hold under 15%. A word on this clone: Its antigen is currently unknown.

This CDR3 has 12 amino acids. Germline V gives CDR1 ENHRY, CDR2 SYGVKD. V was pared by 3 bases and J by 8 bases, with 10 bases between. Sequenced here: PBMCs, sampled after 24 months of ibrutinib treatment. This sequence joins TRBV10-3 and TRBJ1-1; D is unclear. The TCR was taken from a human donor with chronic lymphocytic leukemia. CDR3 residues: CAISDWGNEAFF. DNA for the CDR3: TGTGCCATCAGTGATTGGGGAAACGAAGCTTTCTTT.